The rows below give T cell receptor beta chains drawn from one sample of a study of cytomegalovirus exposure and HLA in healthy donors. Only in-frame clones appear in the TCRdb table, and some are missing; sequencing was by immunoSEQ multiplex PCR. The sample has over 100,000 clones, just under 70% seen once. Specimen: PBMCs. These receptor sequences come from a young man in good health and CMV-seropositive. CDR3s include the opening cysteine and the closing phenylalanine or tryptophan. Fields, in order: J gene, D gene, clone size, V gene, CDR3 protein, CDR3 DNA. D genes are given only for firm matches. The size of a clone is reported for some rows only, either as once, few or many, or as a class for expanded clones.

TRBJ1-2	TRBD1	-	TRBV18	CASSPGQGGTYGYTF	TGTGCCAGCTCACCCGGACAGGGAGGTACTTATGGCTACACCTTC
TRBJ1-2	-	few	TRBV15	CATSMSTANYGYTF	TGTGCCACCAGCATGTCGACAGCTAACTATGGCTACACCTTC
TRBJ2-5	TRBD1	-	TRBV5-4	CASSAGTGTSSWETQYF	TGTGCCAGCAGCGCGGGGACAGGGACGTCGAGTTGGGAGACCCAGTACTTC
TRBJ2-7	-	-	TRBV7-9	CASSLGGHSSYEQYF	TGTGCCAGCAGCTTAGGGGGACATAGTTCCTACGAGCAGTACTTC
TRBJ2-7	TRBD1	-	TRBV7-2	CASSLTGAYEQYF	TGTGCCAGCAGCTTGACAGGGGCCTACGAGCAGTACTTC
TRBJ1-2	TRBD1	-	TRBV11-2	CASSWDRGKGSYGYTF	TGTGCCAGCAGTTGGGACAGGGGGAAAGGATCGTATGGCTACACCTTC
TRBJ2-2	TRBD1	-	TRBV6-1	CASSNGQGSGGELFF	TGTGCCAGCAGTAATGGACAGGGGAGTGGCGGGGAGCTGTTTTTT
TRBJ1-2	-	-	TRBV7-9	CASSLAGEFGYTF	TGTGCCAGCAGCTTAGCCGGGGAGTTCGGCTACACCTTC
TRBJ2-2	-	-	TRBV5-1	CASSLLSGRELFF	TGCGCCAGCAGCTTGTTGTCGGGGAGGGAGCTGTTTTTT
TRBJ1-1	-	-	TRBV19	CASSPREMNTEAFF	TGTGCCAGTAGCCCCCGGGAAATGAACACTGAAGCTTTCTTT
TRBJ1-2	-	-	TRBV29-1	CSVEGGTYGYTF	TGCAGCGTTGAAGGGGGCACCTATGGCTACACCTTC
TRBJ2-3	TRBD2	-	TRBV5-1	CASSLGTSRGADTQYF	TGCGCCAGCAGCTTGGGGACTAGTCGGGGTGCAGATACGCAGTATTTT
TRBJ2-2	-	-	TRBV9	CASSVVAGELFF	TGTGCCAGCAGCGTAGTCGCCGGGGAGCTGTTTTTT
TRBJ2-4	-	few	TRBV5-3	CARSLARGRGMKNIQYF	TGTGCCAGAAGCTTGGCCAGGGGGCGGGGGATGAAAAACATTCAGTACTTC
TRBJ2-3	-	once	TRBV9	CASSVSGVATDTQYF	TGTGCCAGCAGCGTATCAGGGGTGGCAACAGATACGCAGTATTTT
TRBJ1-1	TRBD1	-	TRBV9	CASSTHRGMNTEAFF	TGTGCCAGCAGCACCCACAGGGGTATGAACACTGAAGCTTTCTTT
TRBJ1-5	TRBD1	-	TRBV6-1	CASSEPEGQILTGNQPQHF	TGTGCCAGCAGTGAACCAGAGGGACAGATCTTAACGGGCAATCAGCCCCAGCATTTT
TRBJ1-2	-	-	TRBV19	CASTNLSWGGEGSGYTF	TGTGCCAGTACCAATCTGTCATGGGGGGGGGAAGGGTCTGGCTACACCTTC
TRBJ1-2	-	-	TRBV9	CASTGGGNYGYTF	TGTGCCAGCACCGGGGGGGGGAACTATGGCTACACCTTC
TRBJ1-2	-	-	TRBV28	CASSRWNYGYTF	TGTGCCAGCAGCCGGTGGAACTATGGCTACACCTTC
TRBJ2-3	TRBD2	-	TRBV30	CAWSVSLAGAFTDTQYF	TGTGCCTGGAGTGTATCGCTAGCGGGGGCGTTCACAGATACGCAGTATTTT
TRBJ1-2	TRBD1	-	TRBV5-1	CASSLEGQGRGYTF	TGCGCCAGCAGCTTGGAAGGACAGGGGCGCGGCTACACCTTC
TRBJ2-3	TRBD1	once	TRBV5-1	CASSLDTGTGGADTQYF	TGCGCCAGCAGCTTGGACACCGGGACAGGGGGCGCAGATACGCAGTATTTT
TRBJ1-1	-	-	TRBV6-6	CASRPYSNTEAFF	TGTGCCAGCAGACCGTACTCGAACACTGAAGCTTTCTTT
TRBJ1-4	TRBD1	few	TRBV29-1	CSVEDTQGAGEKLFF	TGCAGCGTTGAAGATACTCAGGGGGCGGGTGAAAAACTGTTTTTT
TRBJ1-2	-	-	TRBV11-2	CASSSTGYYGYTF	TGTGCCAGCAGCTCAACAGGGTACTATGGCTACACCTTC
TRBJ2-3	-	-	TRBV11-3	CASSLRSATDTQYF	TGTGCCAGCAGCTTGAGAAGCGCCACAGATACGCAGTATTTT
TRBJ1-2	-	-	TRBV21-1	CASSKAHSHGYTF	TGTGCCAGCAGCAAAGCCCACAGTCATGGCTACACCTTC